These T cell receptor beta chains were read from a single sample in a study of PD-1 blockade in mismatch repair-deficient tumors. The assay was immunoSEQ multiplex PCR, and TCRdb's table has in-frame clones only and misses some. The table has roughly 120,000 clones, roughly 90% seen once. Here the sequenced sample was peripheral blood, taken approximately 69 weeks after starting pembrolizumab. The receptors were gathered from an adult with mismatch repair-deficient cancer. Both conserved end residues are part of each CDR3. Each record gives: J gene, V gene, CDR3 protein.

J gene: TRBJ2-7
V gene: TRBV4-2
CDR3 protein: CASSQVWGYSYEQYF

J gene: TRBJ1-2
V gene: TRBV5-1
CDR3 protein: CASSLASQSLSYGYTF

J gene: TRBJ2-7
V gene: TRBV7-9
CDR3 protein: CASSLIRRDRTPYEQYF

J gene: TRBJ2-5
V gene: TRBV13
CDR3 protein: CASRAGLAEQETQYF

J gene: TRBJ2-3
V gene: TRBV9
CDR3 protein: CASSPRGGFFTDTQYF

J gene: TRBJ1-2
V gene: TRBV30
CDR3 protein: CAWDTGLNYGYTF

J gene: TRBJ2-7
V gene: TRBV27
CDR3 protein: CASSFKRDSYEQYF

J gene: TRBJ2-7
V gene: TRBV11-3
CDR3 protein: CASSFGPSYEQYF

J gene: TRBJ2-3
V gene: TRBV9
CDR3 protein: CASSVGFSAGATDTQYF

J gene: TRBJ1-5
V gene: TRBV4-3
CDR3 protein: CASSQAGYGNQPQHF

J gene: TRBJ2-1
V gene: TRBV4-1
CDR3 protein: CASSPTGTVYEQFF

J gene: TRBJ2-3
V gene: TRBV9
CDR3 protein: CASSTDGRALDTQYF

J gene: TRBJ2-7
V gene: TRBV4-3
CDR3 protein: CASSQWAGERAYEQYF

J gene: TRBJ2-3
V gene: TRBV11-2
CDR3 protein: CASSLAGRLSTDTQYF

J gene: TRBJ2-6
V gene: TRBV7-3
CDR3 protein: CASSSGPPSLSGANVLTF

J gene: TRBJ2-1
V gene: TRBV19
CDR3 protein: CASSLFSGTYNEQFF

J gene: TRBJ2-7
V gene: TRBV19
CDR3 protein: CASSIATGEGEFSYEQYF

J gene: TRBJ2-7
V gene: TRBV4-1
CDR3 protein: CASSQASANRERYF

J gene: TRBJ1-2
V gene: TRBV7-9
CDR3 protein: CASSAGTGEAYGYTF

J gene: TRBJ2-5
V gene: TRBV7-2
CDR3 protein: CASSLVTSVQETQYF

J gene: TRBJ2-5
V gene: TRBV5-1
CDR3 protein: CASFVEAGVETQYF

J gene: TRBJ2-6
V gene: TRBV7-9
CDR3 protein: CASSLSFSGANVLTF

J gene: TRBJ2-1
V gene: TRBV15
CDR3 protein: CATSRVGSSYNEQFF

J gene: TRBJ2-3
V gene: TRBV29-1
CDR3 protein: CSVEHGADTQYF

J gene: TRBJ2-7
V gene: TRBV29-1
CDR3 protein: CSVVWAVRTHEQYF

J gene: TRBJ2-1
V gene: TRBV27
CDR3 protein: CASSLSPPDRNEQFF

J gene: TRBJ2-7
V gene: TRBV7-9
CDR3 protein: CASNPQGAYEQYF

J gene: TRBJ1-5
V gene: TRBV5-4
CDR3 protein: CASSAENQPQHF

J gene: TRBJ2-7
V gene: TRBV5-1
CDR3 protein: CASSLAYTEISYEQYF

J gene: TRBJ2-7
V gene: TRBV4-1
CDR3 protein: CASSLAGETYEQYF

J gene: TRBJ2-7
V gene: TRBV9
CDR3 protein: CASSSGTGSYEQYF

J gene: TRBJ1-1
V gene: TRBV6-5
CDR3 protein: CASTSAGPRREAFF

J gene: TRBJ2-4
V gene: TRBV2
CDR3 protein: CASVGTGGNIQYF

J gene: TRBJ2-3
V gene: TRBV5-1
CDR3 protein: CASSWDPTDTQYF

J gene: TRBJ2-2
V gene: TRBV7-3
CDR3 protein: CASSLSGTGYTGELFF

J gene: TRBJ2-7
V gene: TRBV9
CDR3 protein: CASSGEDYEQYF

J gene: TRBJ1-1
V gene: TRBV25-1
CDR3 protein: CASSDVGDTEAFF

J gene: TRBJ2-5
V gene: TRBV6-5
CDR3 protein: CASSYNQETQYF

J gene: TRBJ2-7
V gene: TRBV5-3
CDR3 protein: CARSLAGEGESGTWNEQYF

J gene: TRBJ2-1
V gene: TRBV27
CDR3 protein: CASSLPPGPRYNEQFF

J gene: TRBJ2-7
V gene: TRBV23-1
CDR3 protein: CASSPPPGLAGTYEQYF

J gene: TRBJ2-7
V gene: TRBV21-1
CDR3 protein: CASSKELGEGPLTGEQYF

J gene: TRBJ1-5
V gene: TRBV19
CDR3 protein: CASSIGDRGHQPQHF

J gene: TRBJ2-5
V gene: TRBV6-1
CDR3 protein: CASSERRGNQETQYF

J gene: TRBJ2-7
V gene: TRBV7-2
CDR3 protein: CASSLEVFAYEQYF

J gene: TRBJ1-2
V gene: TRBV7-9
CDR3 protein: CASSRGQGAGYTF